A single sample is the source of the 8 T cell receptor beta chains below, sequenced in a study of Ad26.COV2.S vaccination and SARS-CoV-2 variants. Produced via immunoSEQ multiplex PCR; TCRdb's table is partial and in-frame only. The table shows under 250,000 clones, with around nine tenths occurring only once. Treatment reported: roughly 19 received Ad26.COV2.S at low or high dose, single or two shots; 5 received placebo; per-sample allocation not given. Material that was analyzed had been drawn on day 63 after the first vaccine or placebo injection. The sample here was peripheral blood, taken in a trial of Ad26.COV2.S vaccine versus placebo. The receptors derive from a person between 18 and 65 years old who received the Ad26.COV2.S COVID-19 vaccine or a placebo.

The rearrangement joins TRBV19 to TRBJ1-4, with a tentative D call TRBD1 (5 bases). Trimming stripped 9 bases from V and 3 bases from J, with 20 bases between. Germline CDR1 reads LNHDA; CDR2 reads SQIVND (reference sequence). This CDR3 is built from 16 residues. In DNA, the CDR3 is TGTGCCAGCTCGGACATAGCGGTTACGGCTAATGAAAAACTGTTTTTT. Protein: CASSDIAVTANEKLFF.

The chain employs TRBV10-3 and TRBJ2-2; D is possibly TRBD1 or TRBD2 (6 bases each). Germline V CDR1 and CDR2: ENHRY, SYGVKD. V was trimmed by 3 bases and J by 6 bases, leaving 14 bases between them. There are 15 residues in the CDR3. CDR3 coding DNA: TGTGCCATCAGTGAAGCAAGGGGGGCACCCGGGGAGCTGTTTTTT. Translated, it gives CAISEARGAPGELFF.

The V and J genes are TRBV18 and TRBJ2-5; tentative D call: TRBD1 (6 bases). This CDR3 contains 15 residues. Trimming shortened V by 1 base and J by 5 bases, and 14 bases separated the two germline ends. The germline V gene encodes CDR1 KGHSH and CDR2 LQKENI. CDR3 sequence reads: CASSPRQGRIETQYF. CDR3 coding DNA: TGTGCCAGCTCACCACGTCAGGGGCGCATCGAGACCCAGTACTTC.

CDR3 amino acids: CASSFFASGSGAYNEQFF. The CDR3 DNA follows: TGTGCCAGCAGTTTTTTTGCTAGCGGGAGTGGCGCCTACAATGAGCAGTTCTTC. The rearrangement links TRBV27 to TRBJ2-1, with 10 bases fitting TRBD2. In germline, CDR1 is MNHEY, CDR2 SMNVEV (reference sequence). The CDR3 loop spans 18 amino acids. The junction had 10 bases not matched to a gene; V was cut back by 3 bases and J by 2 bases.

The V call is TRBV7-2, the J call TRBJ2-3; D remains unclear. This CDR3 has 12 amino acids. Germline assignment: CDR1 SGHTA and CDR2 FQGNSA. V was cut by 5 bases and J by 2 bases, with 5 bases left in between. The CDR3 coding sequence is TGTGCCAGCAGCCCCTACACAGATACGCAGTATTTT. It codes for CASSPYTDTQYF. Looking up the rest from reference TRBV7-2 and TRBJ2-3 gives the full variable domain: GAGVSQSPSNKVTEKGKDVELRCDPISGHTALYWYRQSLGQGLEFLIYFQGNSAPDKSGLPSDRFSAERTGGSVSTLTIQRTQQEDSAVYLCASSPYTDTQYFGPGTRLTVL.

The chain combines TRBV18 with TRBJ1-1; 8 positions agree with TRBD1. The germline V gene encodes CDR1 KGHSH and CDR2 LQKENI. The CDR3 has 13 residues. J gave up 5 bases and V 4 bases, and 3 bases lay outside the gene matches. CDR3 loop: CASSLQGATEAFF. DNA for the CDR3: TGTGCCAGCTCACTCCAGGGGGCTACTGAAGCTTTCTTT.

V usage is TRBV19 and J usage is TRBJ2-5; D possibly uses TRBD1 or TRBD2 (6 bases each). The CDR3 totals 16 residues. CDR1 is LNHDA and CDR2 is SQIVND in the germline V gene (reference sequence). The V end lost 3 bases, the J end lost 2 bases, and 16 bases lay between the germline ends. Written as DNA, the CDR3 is TGTGCCAGTAGTATGGGTACCGGGGGCCGACAAGAGACCCAGTACTTC. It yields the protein CASSMGTGGRQETQYF.

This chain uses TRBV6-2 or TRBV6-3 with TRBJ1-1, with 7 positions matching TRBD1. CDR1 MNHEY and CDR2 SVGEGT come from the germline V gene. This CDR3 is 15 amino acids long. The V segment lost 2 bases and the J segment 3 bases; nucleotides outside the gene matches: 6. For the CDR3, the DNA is TGTGCCAGCAGTTACAGGGGGCGCGGGGACACTGAAGCTTTCTTT. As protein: CASSYRGRGDTEAFF.